The next 18 T cell receptor beta chains were all read from a single sample in a study of T cell responses to AZD1222 COVID-19 vaccine (dated by TCRdb to 2020 to 2022). Library preparation was by the immunoSEQ multiplex PCR assay. The clones in this table, taken by TCRdb from immuneACCESS, are in-frame only. Not every clone is retained; where verified, under half of the shortfall comes from an unresolved V gene, and the cause of the rest is unknown. This sample lists around 76,000 clones; 80% to 85% were detected once. About 10% of the sample is held by the ten biggest clonotypes. This specimen's time point label, interpreted: baseline before first vaccination. The starting material was peripheral blood, obtained on day 0 of AZD1222 vaccination. The receptors stem from an adult in good health.

CDR3 residues: CASSQEWSPGYSNQPQHF. As DNA, the CDR3 is TGCGCCAGCAGCCAAGAATGGTCCCCGGGATATAGCAATCAGCCCCAGCATTTT. The chain combines TRBV4-1 with TRBJ1-5; no clear D gene. The V end lost 0 bases, the J end lost 0 bases, and 15 bases lay between the germline ends. CDR3 length equals 18 residues. CDR1 MGHRA and CDR2 YSYEKL come from the germline V gene.

The chain joins TRBV7-2 to TRBJ1-5; no clear D gene. V was cut by 1 base and J by 4 bases, with 14 bases left in between. CDR3 length equals 16 residues. Per germline, CDR1 SGHTA and CDR2 FQGNSA. DNA for the CDR3: TGTGCCAGCAGCTTAGTCGCAGCTCAACAAAATCAGCCCCAGCATTTT. This gives the protein CASSLVAAQQNQPQHF.

The J gene is TRBJ1-2, the V gene TRBV10-3; perhaps TRBD1 as D (6 bases). The CDR3 length is 12 residues. Trimming left V 10 bases short and J 4 bases short, with 13 bases between. Germline V CDR1 and CDR2: ENHRY, SYGVKD. CDR3 residues: CATAGEGYGYTF. In DNA form, the CDR3 reads TGTGCCACCGCAGGGGAGGGCTATGGCTACACCTTC.

This sequence joins TRBV5-1 and TRBJ2-5; unclear D gene. Looked up from germline, CDR1 is SGHRS and CDR2 is YFSETQ. V gave up 0 bases and J gave up 0 bases, with 9 bases separating them. The CDR3 has 15 residues. The CDR3 is CASSLGHGNQETQYF. The CDR3 DNA reads as TGCGCCAGCAGCTTGGGACACGGCAACCAAGAGACCCAGTACTTC.

The chain employs TRBV6-2 or TRBV6-3 and TRBJ1-1; D is unresolved. Trimming pared 4 bases from V and 1 base from J, leaving 7 bases between. The CDR3 loop spans 13 amino acids. Germline-derived CDR1 and CDR2 are MNHEY and SVGEGT. CDR3: CASSSAENTEAFF. The CDR3 DNA reads as TGTGCCAGCAGTTCGGCAGAGAACACTGAAGCTTTCTTT.

This chain uses TRBV6-5 with TRBJ1-2, with D maybe TRBD1 (5 bases). Germline V gene sequence: CDR1 MNHEY, CDR2 SVGAGI. CDR3 size: 13 residues. V dropped 7 bases and J dropped 4 bases, with 13 bases sitting between them. Written as DNA, the CDR3 is TGTGCCAGCATGAGGATTGGGGCCTATGGCTACACCTTC. Its protein product is CASMRIGAYGYTF.

V is TRBV24-1 and J is TRBJ2-7; 7 nucleotides match TRBD2. J gave up 1 base and V 7 bases, and 3 bases lay outside the gene matches. This CDR3 has 13 amino acids. Germline CDR1 is KGHDR and CDR2 is SFDVKD. This CDR3 reads CATRSSGSYEQYF. The CDR3 bases are TGTGCCACCAGATCTAGCGGATCCTACGAGCAGTACTTC.

The rearrangement joins TRBV6-6 to TRBJ1-6; D gene unclear. V was shortened by 0 bases and J by 8 bases, with 11 bases between the two germline ends. Germline V gives CDR1 MNHNY, CDR2 SVGAGI (reference sequence). The CDR3 spans 15 residues. DNA of the CDR3: TGTGCCAGCAGTTACTCAGGGAGCGATTATTCACCCCTCCACTTT. It is translated as CASSYSGSDYSPLHF.

The chain recombines TRBV3-1 (or the pseudogene TRBV3-2) with TRBJ2-1; no firm D call. CDR1 and CDR2 (germline): LGHDT, YNNKEL (reference sequence). V lost 0 bases and J lost 3, with 6 bases in between. This CDR3 contains 14 residues. The CDR3 bases are TGTGCCAGCAGCCAAGAGAGGAACTACAATGAGCAGTTCTTC. As protein: CASSQERNYNEQFF.

The chain has TRBV5-1 and TRBJ2-1; D ambiguous. Germline values: CDR1 SGHRS, CDR2 YFSETQ. Trimming stripped 4 bases from V and 5 bases from J, with 16 bases between. The CDR3 extends over 15 amino acids. The CDR3 coding sequence is TGCGCCAGCAGCCCCCAAGGCAGTGCGAACAATGAGCAGTTCTTC. This sequence encodes CASSPQGSANNEQFF.

The chain carries TRBV28 and TRBJ1-1; a possible D gene is TRBD1 (5 bases). This CDR3 spans 13 amino acids. Trimming cost V 7 bases and J 5 bases, with 14 bases left between them. Germline CDR1 MDHEN, CDR2 SYDVKM. The CDR3 here is CASMGHWGTEAFF. The DNA of the CDR3 is TGTGCCAGCATGGGCCACTGGGGGACTGAAGCTTTCTTT.

The chain combines TRBV25-1 with TRBJ2-5, with 9 bases identical to TRBD1. The CDR3 has 13 residues. The V gene end was trimmed by 9 bases and the J gene end by 3 bases; junction bases not matched to a gene: 5. Germline CDR1 reads MGHDK; CDR2 reads SYGVNS. CDR3 DNA sequence: TGTGCCAGTCGGGACAGGGTGGAAGAGACCCAGTACTTC. Residues: CASRDRVEETQYF. Drawing the rest from reference TRBV25-1 and TRBJ2-5, the complete variable domain is EADIYQTPRYLVIGTGKKITLECSQTMGHDKMYWYQQDPGMELHLIHYSYGVNSTEKGDLSSESTVSRIRTEHFPLTLESARPSHTSQYLCASRDRVEETQYFGPGTRLLVL.

The chain carries TRBV30 and TRBJ1-2; no firm D call. Germline CDR1 GTSNPN, CDR2 SVGIG (reference sequence). With 1 base removed from V and 2 bases from J, the gap between germline ends came to 14 bases. The CDR3 is 15 residues long. CDR3 protein: CAWSGKWTDNYGYTF. The DNA of the CDR3 is TGTGCCTGGAGTGGGAAATGGACTGACAACTATGGCTACACCTTC.

The V gene is TRBV7-3, the J gene TRBJ2-2, with TRBD1 matching over 9 bases. The CDR3 has 15 residues. The J segment lost 5 bases and the V segment lost 8 bases, leaving 9 bases of the junction unmatched. Germline assignment: CDR1 SGHTA and CDR2 FQGTGA. CDR3 loop: CASGHRDRVTGELFF. CDR3 nucleotides: TGTGCCAGCGGACACCGGGACAGGGTGACCGGGGAGCTGTTTTTT. Together with reference TRBV7-3 and TRBJ2-2, the CDR3 gives the full variable domain: GAGVSQTPSNKVTEKGKYVELRCDPISGHTALYWYRQSLGQGPEFLIYFQGTGAADDSGLPNDRFFAVRPEGSVSTLKIQRTERGDSAVYLCASGHRDRVTGELFFGEGSRLTVL.

The chain carries TRBV7-2 and TRBJ1-1; no clear D. Per the germline V gene, CDR1 is SGHTA and CDR2 is FQGNSA. The CDR3 sequence is 15 residues long. Trimming took off 1 base at V and 2 bases at J, with 11 bases between the two ends. Here the CDR3 reads CASSLGVSSNTEAFF. The CDR3 DNA reads as TGTGCCAGCAGCTTAGGGGTCAGCAGTAACACTGAAGCTTTCTTT. The full variable domain, with the rest looked up from reference TRBV7-2 and TRBJ1-1, is GAGVSQSPSNKVTEKGKDVELRCDPISGHTALYWYRQSLGQGLEFLIYFQGNSAPDKSGLPSDRFSAERTGGSVSTLTIQRTQQEDSAVYLCASSLGVSSNTEAFFGQGTRLTVV.

The chain joins TRBV18 to TRBJ2-7, with D perhaps TRBD1 (6 bases). CDR3 size: 12 residues. Trimming cost V 6 bases and J 7 bases, with 13 bases left between them. Germline V gives CDR1 KGHSH, CDR2 LQKENI. The CDR3 region has the DNA TGTGCCAGCTCGCACAGGGAGTGGGAGCAGTACTTC. It yields the protein CASSHREWEQYF.

V is TRBV6-5 and J is TRBJ2-1; perhaps TRBD2 as D (5 bases). The CDR3 is 15 residues long. Germline CDR1 and CDR2: MNHEY and SVGAGI. The V end lost 1 base, the J end lost 0 bases, and 7 bases lay between the germline ends. CDR3 sequence reads: CASSYFRGSYNEQFF. CDR3 nucleotides: TGTGCCAGCAGTTACTTCCGGGGCTCCTACAATGAGCAGTTCTTC.

The genes are TRBV7-3 and TRBJ1-1; no clear D. CDR1 and CDR2 (germline): SGHTA, FQGTGA. This CDR3 is built from 14 residues. V was trimmed by 5 bases and J by 1 base, leaving 11 bases between them. CDR3 sequence (DNA): TGTGCCAGCAGCCCCCGCCCCTCGAACACTGAAGCTTTCTTT. Its protein product is CASSPRPSNTEAFF.